This TCR beta chain was sequenced for a study of human T cells and chemical hapten exposure. Study summary: TCR yields per sample varied, mainly owing to small pooled library volume differences.

The time point is: patch test 1, 2 weeks after DPC sensitization. Treatment noted: therapeutic diphenylcyclopropenone sensitization with weekly scalp DPC. Alopecia patients between 18 and 70 years old and suitable for DPC were used as donors. This clonotype turned up a few times. Its target is not known. Individual cDNA molecules had unique molecular identifiers attached to them by the library. One entry per CDR3 protein, called by TCRdb with MiXCR from the RACE reads. The sample holds tens of thousands of distinct CDR3 sequences, about 11% seen once. V gave up 3 bases and J gave up 0 bases, with 8 bases separating them. Germline V gene lookup returns CDR1 DFQATT and CDR2 SNEGSKA (reference sequence). CDR3 length: 13 amino acids. General observations from the study: Expanded TCRs clustered into significantly more large CDR3 similarity groups than controls, the analysis revealed.

The starting material was whole blood, obtained in connection with sensitization to the hapten diphenylcyclopropenone (DPC). The receptor was isolated from a man between 40 and 49 years old with alopecia areata. Some clones in this sample may be carry-over from other donors' samples. The chain carries TRBV20-1 and TRBJ1-1; D remains ambiguous. The CDR3 DNA sequence: TGCAGTGCTAGTTTGGGGTTGAACACTGAAGCTTTCTTT. It encodes CSASLGLNTEAFF.